This TCR beta chain is drawn from a study of siplizumab effects on memory and regulatory T cells. Clones were sequenced by immunoSEQ multiplex PCR, and TCRdb holds only the in-frame ones, with some missing. The repertoire has some 110,000 clones, more than 85% of them found once; the top ten carry approximately 0.58%. Trimming took 4 bases from V and 0 from J; bases not matched to a gene: 3. CDR1 and CDR2 from the germline V gene are MNHNS and SASEGT. The CDR3 consists of 15 residues. V usage is TRBV6-1 and J usage is TRBJ2-3; TRBD1 matches 8 bases. This clonotype was obtained from a human donor in good health. The source material was Tregs sorted from blood. The CDR3 DNA follows: TGTGCCAGCAGTGGGGGACAGGTGAGCACAGATACGCAGTATTTT. This codes for CASSGGQVSTDTQYF.